These T cell receptor beta chains were read from a single sample in a study of glioma-infiltrating T cells after dendritic cell vaccination. Repertoires were generated with immunoSEQ multiplex PCR, while TCRdb's copy carries only in-frame clones and drops some. Among 75,000 to 85,000 clones listed, around 87% were seen once. The specimen comprised blood, sampled after dendritic cell vaccination. These receptor sequences come from a human donor with glioblastoma. The conserved cysteine and the conserved F or W are not part of the CDR3 here. The order of the fields is V gene, J gene, CDR3 protein.

V gene: TRBV19
J gene: TRBJ1-1
CDR3 protein: ASSIENRALEAF

V gene: TRBV7-8
J gene: TRBJ1-1
CDR3 protein: ASSLFSDTEAF

V gene: TRBV18
J gene: TRBJ1-1
CDR3 protein: ASSSNRVNTEAF

V gene: TRBV12-5
J gene: TRBJ1-1
CDR3 protein: ASGLARDRVTEAF

V gene: TRBV4-2
J gene: TRBJ2-7
CDR3 protein: ASSGQKVAGTYEQY

V gene: TRBV7-8
J gene: TRBJ2-1
CDR3 protein: ASSLDAGSYNEQF

V gene: TRBV5-1
J gene: TRBJ2-7
CDR3 protein: ASSLETGPYEQY

V gene: TRBV7-2
J gene: TRBJ1-6
CDR3 protein: ASSLSGTGASPLH

V gene: TRBV30
J gene: TRBJ1-1
CDR3 protein: ALGDRGKMNTEAF

V gene: TRBV27
J gene: TRBJ2-7
CDR3 protein: ASSAMTGAGAYEQY

V gene: TRBV7-2
J gene: TRBJ2-7
CDR3 protein: ASSFTYEQY

V gene: TRBV5-8
J gene: TRBJ2-1
CDR3 protein: ASSFTSGEGQF

V gene: TRBV9
J gene: TRBJ2-1
CDR3 protein: ASSDRTSGSGNEQF

V gene: TRBV4-1
J gene: TRBJ2-7
CDR3 protein: ASSQGTGTVYEQY

V gene: TRBV10-1
J gene: TRBJ1-3
CDR3 protein: ASSATGGHGSTIY

V gene: TRBV6-6
J gene: TRBJ1-1
CDR3 protein: ASSYETVYTEAF

V gene: TRBV5-1
J gene: TRBJ1-1
CDR3 protein: ASSQGTGVNTEAF

V gene: TRBV7-8
J gene: TRBJ1-2
CDR3 protein: ASSVNRGSYT

V gene: TRBV11-3
J gene: TRBJ2-1
CDR3 protein: ASSFSLPGQPYNEQF

V gene: TRBV19
J gene: TRBJ1-5
CDR3 protein: ASSPRTGAGQPQH

V gene: TRBV10-1
J gene: TRBJ1-2
CDR3 protein: ASSESETGAGGYT

V gene: TRBV2
J gene: TRBJ2-3
CDR3 protein: ASRQGLGTDTQY

V gene: TRBV27
J gene: TRBJ2-5
CDR3 protein: ASSFIRTGGGETQY

V gene: TRBV6-5
J gene: TRBJ1-3
CDR3 protein: ASSQSGAGNTIY

V gene: TRBV5-4
J gene: TRBJ2-5
CDR3 protein: ASSLGISRRETQY

V gene: TRBV13
J gene: TRBJ1-4
CDR3 protein: ASSLRPPTGLNEKLF

V gene: TRBV5-4
J gene: TRBJ2-3
CDR3 protein: ASSADYNTDTQY

V gene: TRBV4-2
J gene: TRBJ2-7
CDR3 protein: ASSQDLDSRWYEQY

V gene: TRBV6-1
J gene: TRBJ2-1
CDR3 protein: ASSELGTGSWEQF

V gene: TRBV13
J gene: TRBJ1-2
CDR3 protein: ASKPRQGFYYGYT

V gene: TRBV4-2
J gene: TRBJ2-7
CDR3 protein: ASSQDRAGVSYEQY

V gene: TRBV29-1
J gene: TRBJ1-1
CDR3 protein: SVEHQGNTEAF

V gene: TRBV15
J gene: TRBJ1-1
CDR3 protein: ATSRTGNTEAF

V gene: TRBV5-6
J gene: TRBJ2-5
CDR3 protein: ASNVGSSASGQETQY

V gene: TRBV25-1
J gene: TRBJ2-1
CDR3 protein: ASIRAGGYEQF

V gene: TRBV5-1
J gene: TRBJ2-5
CDR3 protein: ASSLSGGPQETQY

V gene: TRBV4-3
J gene: TRBJ2-7
CDR3 protein: ASSQDTNYEQY

V gene: TRBV4-2
J gene: TRBJ1-2
CDR3 protein: ASSQGRGGFDYGYT